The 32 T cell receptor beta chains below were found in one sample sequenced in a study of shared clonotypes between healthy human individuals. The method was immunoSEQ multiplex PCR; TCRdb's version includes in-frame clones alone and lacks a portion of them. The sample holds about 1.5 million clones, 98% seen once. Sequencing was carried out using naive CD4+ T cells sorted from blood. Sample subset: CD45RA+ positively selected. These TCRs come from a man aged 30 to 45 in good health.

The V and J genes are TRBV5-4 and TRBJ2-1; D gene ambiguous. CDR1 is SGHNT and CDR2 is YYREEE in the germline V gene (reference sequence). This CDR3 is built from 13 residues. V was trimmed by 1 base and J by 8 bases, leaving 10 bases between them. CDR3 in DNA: TGTGCCAGCAGCTTGACTTCGTACGATGAGCAGTTCTTC. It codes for CASSLTSYDEQFF.

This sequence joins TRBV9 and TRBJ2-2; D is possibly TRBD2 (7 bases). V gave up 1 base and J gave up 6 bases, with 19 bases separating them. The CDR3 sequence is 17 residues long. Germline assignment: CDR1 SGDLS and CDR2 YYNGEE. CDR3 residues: CASSVSSGGWSPGELFF. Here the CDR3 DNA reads TGTGCCAGCAGCGTATCCTCGGGGGGCTGGAGCCCCGGGGAGCTGTTTTTT.

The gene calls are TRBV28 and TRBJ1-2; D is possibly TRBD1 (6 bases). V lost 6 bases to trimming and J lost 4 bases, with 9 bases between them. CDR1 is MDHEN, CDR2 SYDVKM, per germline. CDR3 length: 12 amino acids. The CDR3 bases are TGTGCCAGCAGCGCGGACAGCTATGGCTACACCTTC. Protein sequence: CASSADSYGYTF.

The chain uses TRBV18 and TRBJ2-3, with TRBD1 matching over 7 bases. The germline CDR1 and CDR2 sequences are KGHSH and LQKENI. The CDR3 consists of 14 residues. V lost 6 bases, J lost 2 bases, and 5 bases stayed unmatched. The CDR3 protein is CASSPRGITDTQYF. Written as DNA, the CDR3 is TGTGCCAGCTCGCCCAGGGGGATCACAGATACGCAGTATTTT. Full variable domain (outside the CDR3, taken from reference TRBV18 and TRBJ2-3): NAGVMQNPRHLVRRRGQEARLRCSPMKGHSHVYWYRQLPEEGLKFMVYLQKENIIDESGMPKERFSAEFPKEGPSILRIQQVVRGDSAAYFCASSPRGITDTQYFGPGTRLTVL.

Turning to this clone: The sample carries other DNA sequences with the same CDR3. This CDR3 is CASSRGGTYEQYF. In DNA form, the CDR3 reads TGTGCCAGTAGTAGAGGGGGAACCTACGAGCAGTACTTC. V gene TRBV19 combines with J gene TRBJ2-7; D might be TRBD1 (6 bases). CDR3 length: 13 amino acids. V was clipped by 4 bases and J by 2 bases, with 9 bases between them. CDR1 and CDR2 (germline): LNHDA, SQIVND (reference sequence).

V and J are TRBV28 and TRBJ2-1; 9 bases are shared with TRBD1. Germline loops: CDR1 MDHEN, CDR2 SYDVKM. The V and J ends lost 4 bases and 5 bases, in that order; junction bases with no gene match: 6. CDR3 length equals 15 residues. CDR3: CASSYRGRTHNEQFF. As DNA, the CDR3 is TGTGCCAGCAGTTACAGGGGGCGTACACACAATGAGCAGTTCTTC. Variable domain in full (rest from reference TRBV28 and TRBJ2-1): DVKVTQSSRYLVKRTGEKVFLECVQDMDHENMFWYRQDPGLGLRLIYFSYDVKMKEKGDIPEGYSVSREKKERFSLILESASTNQTSMYLCASSYRGRTHNEQFFGPGTRLTVL.

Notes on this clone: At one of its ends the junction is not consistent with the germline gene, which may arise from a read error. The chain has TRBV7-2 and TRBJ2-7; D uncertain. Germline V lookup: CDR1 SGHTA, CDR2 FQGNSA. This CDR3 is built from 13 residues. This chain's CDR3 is CASSPQSSNEQYF. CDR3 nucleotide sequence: TGTGCCAGCAGCCCCCAAAGCTCCAACGAGCAGTACTTC.

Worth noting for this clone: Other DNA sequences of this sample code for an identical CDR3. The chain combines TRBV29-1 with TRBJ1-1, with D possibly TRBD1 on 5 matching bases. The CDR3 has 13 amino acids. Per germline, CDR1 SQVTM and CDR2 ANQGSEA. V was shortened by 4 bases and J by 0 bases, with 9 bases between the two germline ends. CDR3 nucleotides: TGCAGCGTTGGAACGGGGGTGAACACTGAAGCTTTCTTT. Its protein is CSVGTGVNTEAFF.

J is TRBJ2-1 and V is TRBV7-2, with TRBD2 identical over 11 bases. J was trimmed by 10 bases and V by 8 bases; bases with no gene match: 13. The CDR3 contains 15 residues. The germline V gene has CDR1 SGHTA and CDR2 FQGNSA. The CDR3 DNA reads TGTGCCAGCCGAATCTTAGCGGGAGGGCCGGGGGAGCAGTTCTTC. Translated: CASRILAGGPGEQFF.

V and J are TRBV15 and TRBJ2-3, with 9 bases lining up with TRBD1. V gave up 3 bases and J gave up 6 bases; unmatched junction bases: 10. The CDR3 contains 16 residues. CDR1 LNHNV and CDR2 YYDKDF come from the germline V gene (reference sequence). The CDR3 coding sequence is TGTGCCACCAGCAGGGAACAGGGGGCAAGGCGGGATACGCAGTATTTT. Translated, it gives CATSREQGARRDTQYF. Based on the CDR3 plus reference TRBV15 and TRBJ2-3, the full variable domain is DAMVIQNPRYQVTQFGKPVTLSCSQTLNHNVMYWYQQKSSQAPKLLFHYYDKDFNNEADTPDNFQSRRPNTSFCFLDIRSPGLGDTAMYLCATSREQGARRDTQYFGPGTRLTVL.

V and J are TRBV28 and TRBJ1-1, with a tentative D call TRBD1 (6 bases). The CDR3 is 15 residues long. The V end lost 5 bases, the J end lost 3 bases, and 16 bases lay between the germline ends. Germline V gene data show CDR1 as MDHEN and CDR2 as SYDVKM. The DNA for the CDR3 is TGTGCCAGCAGTCCTCAGGGGATGGGGGACACTGAAGCTTTCTTT. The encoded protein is CASSPQGMGDTEAFF.

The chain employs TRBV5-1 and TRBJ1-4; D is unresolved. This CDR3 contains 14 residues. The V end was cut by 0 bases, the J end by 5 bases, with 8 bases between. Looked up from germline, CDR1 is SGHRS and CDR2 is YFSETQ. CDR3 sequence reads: CASSLEQINEKLFF. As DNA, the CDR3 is TGCGCCAGCAGCTTGGAACAGATCAATGAAAAACTGTTTTTT.

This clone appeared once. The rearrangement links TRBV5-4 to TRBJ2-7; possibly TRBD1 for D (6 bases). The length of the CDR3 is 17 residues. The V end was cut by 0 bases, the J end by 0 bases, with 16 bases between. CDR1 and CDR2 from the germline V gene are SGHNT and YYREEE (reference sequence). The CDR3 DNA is TGTGCCAGCAGCTTGGAGATCCACAGGGCCGACTCCTACGAGCAGTACTTC. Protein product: CASSLEIHRADSYEQYF.

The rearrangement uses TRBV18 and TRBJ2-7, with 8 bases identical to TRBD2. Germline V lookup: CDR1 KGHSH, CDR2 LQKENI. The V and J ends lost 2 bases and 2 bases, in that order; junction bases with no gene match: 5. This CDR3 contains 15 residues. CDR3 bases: TGTGCCAGCTCACCAGAAGTAGCGGGGCCCTACGAGCAGTACTTC. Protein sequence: CASSPEVAGPYEQYF.

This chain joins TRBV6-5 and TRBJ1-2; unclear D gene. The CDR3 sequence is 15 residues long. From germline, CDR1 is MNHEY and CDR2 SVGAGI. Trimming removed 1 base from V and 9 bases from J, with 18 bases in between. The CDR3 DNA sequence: TGTGCCAGCAGTTACTTGGACGGAGCCGGGGAAAGCTACACCTTC. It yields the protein CASSYLDGAGESYTF.

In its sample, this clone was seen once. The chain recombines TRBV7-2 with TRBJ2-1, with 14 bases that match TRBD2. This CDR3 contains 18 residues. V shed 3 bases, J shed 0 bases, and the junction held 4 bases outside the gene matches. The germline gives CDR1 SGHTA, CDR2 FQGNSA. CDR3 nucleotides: TGTGCCAGCAGCTTGAGACTAGCGGGAGGGACCTCCTACAATGAGCAGTTCTTC. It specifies CASSLRLAGGTSYNEQFF.

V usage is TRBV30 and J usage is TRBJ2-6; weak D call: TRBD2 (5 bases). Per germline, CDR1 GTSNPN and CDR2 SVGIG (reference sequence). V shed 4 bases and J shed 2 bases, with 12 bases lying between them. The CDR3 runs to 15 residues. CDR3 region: CAWNVKGAGANVLTF. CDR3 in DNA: TGTGCCTGGAACGTGAAGGGAGCTGGGGCCAACGTCCTGACTTTC.

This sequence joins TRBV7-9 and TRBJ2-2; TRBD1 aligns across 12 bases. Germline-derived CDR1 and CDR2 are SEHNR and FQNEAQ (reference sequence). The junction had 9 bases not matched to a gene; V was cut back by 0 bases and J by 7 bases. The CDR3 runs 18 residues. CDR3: CASSLARPGQGAIGELFF. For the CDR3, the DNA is TGTGCCAGCAGCTTAGCACGACCGGGACAGGGGGCAATCGGGGAGCTGTTTTTT.

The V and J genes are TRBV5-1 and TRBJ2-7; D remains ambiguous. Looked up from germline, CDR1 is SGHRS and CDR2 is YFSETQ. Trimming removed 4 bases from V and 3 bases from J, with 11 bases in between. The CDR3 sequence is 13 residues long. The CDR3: CASSPVGLYEQYF. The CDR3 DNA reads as TGCGCCAGCAGCCCGGTCGGCCTCTACGAGCAGTACTTC.

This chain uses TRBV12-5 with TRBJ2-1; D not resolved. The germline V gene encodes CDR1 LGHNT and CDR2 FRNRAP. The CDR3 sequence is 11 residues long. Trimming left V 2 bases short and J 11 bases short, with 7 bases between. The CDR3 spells CASGLPGKQFF. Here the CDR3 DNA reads TGTGCTAGTGGTTTGCCCGGTAAGCAGTTCTTC. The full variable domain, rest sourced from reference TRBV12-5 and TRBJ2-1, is DARVTQTPRHKVTEMGQEVTMRCQPILGHNTVFWYRQTMMQGLELLAYFRNRAPLDDSGMPKDRFSAEMPDATLATLKIQPSEPRDSAVYFCASGLPGKQFFGPGTRLTVL.

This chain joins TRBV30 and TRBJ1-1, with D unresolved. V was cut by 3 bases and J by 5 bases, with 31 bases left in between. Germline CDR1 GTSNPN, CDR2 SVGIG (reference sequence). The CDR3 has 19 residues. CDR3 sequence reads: CAWRARTPPPSSFRTEAFF. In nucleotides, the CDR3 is TGTGCCTGGAGGGCTAGGACCCCTCCACCCTCTAGTTTTCGGACTGAAGCTTTCTTT.

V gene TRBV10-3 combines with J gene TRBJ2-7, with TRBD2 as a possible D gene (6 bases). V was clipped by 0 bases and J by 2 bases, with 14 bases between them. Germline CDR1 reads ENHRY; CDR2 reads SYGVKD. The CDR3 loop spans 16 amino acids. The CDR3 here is CAISESELAGTYEQYF. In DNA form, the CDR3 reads TGTGCCATCAGTGAGTCGGAACTAGCAGGAACCTACGAGCAGTACTTC.

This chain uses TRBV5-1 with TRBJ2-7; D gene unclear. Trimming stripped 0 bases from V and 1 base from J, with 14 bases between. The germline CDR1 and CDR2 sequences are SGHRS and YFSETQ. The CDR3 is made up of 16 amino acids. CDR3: CASSLATQSFSYEQYF. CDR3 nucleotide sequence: TGCGCCAGCAGCTTGGCAACGCAGTCCTTTTCCTACGAGCAGTACTTC.

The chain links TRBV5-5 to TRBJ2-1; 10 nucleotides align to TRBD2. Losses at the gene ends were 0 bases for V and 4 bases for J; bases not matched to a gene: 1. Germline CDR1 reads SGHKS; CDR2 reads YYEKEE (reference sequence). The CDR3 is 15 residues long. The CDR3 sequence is CASSLAAGGYNEQFF. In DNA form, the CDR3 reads TGTGCCAGCAGCTTGGCAGCGGGAGGGTACAATGAGCAGTTCTTC.

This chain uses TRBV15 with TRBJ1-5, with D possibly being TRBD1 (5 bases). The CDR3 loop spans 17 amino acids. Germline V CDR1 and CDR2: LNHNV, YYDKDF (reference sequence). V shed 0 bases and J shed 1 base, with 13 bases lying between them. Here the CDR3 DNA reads TGTGCCACCAGCAGAGACGGGACTCCCCAGAGCAATCAGCCCCAGCATTTT. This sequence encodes CATSRDGTPQSNQPQHF.

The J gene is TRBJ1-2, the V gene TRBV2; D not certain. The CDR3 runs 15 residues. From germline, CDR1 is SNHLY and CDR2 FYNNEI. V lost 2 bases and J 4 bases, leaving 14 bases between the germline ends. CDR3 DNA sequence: TGTGCCAGCAGTGAACTGGGAATAGGAAGCTATGGCTACACCTTC. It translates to CASSELGIGSYGYTF.

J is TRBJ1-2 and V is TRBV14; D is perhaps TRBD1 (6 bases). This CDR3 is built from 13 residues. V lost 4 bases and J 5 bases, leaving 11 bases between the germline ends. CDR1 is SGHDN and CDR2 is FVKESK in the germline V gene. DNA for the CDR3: TGTGCCAGCAGCCGAGGACAGCCTTATGGCTACACCTTC. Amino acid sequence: CASSRGQPYGYTF.

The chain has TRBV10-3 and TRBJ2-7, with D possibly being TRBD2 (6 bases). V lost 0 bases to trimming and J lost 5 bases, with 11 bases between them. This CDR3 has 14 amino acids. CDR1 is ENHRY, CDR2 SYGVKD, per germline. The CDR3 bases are TGTGCCATCAGTGAGTCGTCGGGAGAGGACGAGCAGTACTTC. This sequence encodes CAISESSGEDEQYF.

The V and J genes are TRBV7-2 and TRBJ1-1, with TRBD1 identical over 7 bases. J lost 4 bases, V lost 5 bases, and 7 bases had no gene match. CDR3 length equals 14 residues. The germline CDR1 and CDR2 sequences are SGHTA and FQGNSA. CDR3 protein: CASSPRQGGTEAFF. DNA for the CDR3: TGTGCCAGCAGCCCTCGACAGGGAGGCACTGAAGCTTTCTTT.

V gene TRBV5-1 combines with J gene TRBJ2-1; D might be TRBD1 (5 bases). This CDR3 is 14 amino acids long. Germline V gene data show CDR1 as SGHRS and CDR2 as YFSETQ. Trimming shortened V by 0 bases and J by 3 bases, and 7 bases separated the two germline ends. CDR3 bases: TGCGCCAGCAGCTTGGGACAGATCTACAATGAGCAGTTCTTC. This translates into CASSLGQIYNEQFF.

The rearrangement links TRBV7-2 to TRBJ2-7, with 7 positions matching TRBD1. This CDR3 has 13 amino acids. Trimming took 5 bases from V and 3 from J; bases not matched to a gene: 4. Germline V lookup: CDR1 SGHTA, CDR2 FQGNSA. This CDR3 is CASSRQGVYEQYF. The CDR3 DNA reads TGTGCCAGCAGCCGACAGGGTGTCTACGAGCAGTACTTC.

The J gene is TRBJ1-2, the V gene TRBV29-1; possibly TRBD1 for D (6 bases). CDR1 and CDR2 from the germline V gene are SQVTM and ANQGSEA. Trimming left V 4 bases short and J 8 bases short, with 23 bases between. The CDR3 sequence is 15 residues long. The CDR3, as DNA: TGCAGCGTTGGGGTACAGGGTAATCTTCTAAAGGGCTACACCTTC. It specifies CSVGVQGNLLKGYTF.